The rows below give T cell receptor beta chains drawn from one sample of a study of blood T cell repertoires in COVID-19. Measured with immunoSEQ multiplex PCR; TCRdb has only the in-frame clones, and not every one. The table records roughly 100,000 clones, 88% of them present only once. The sequenced sample was peripheral blood. The receptors stem from a human donor in a cohort sampled during active COVID-19. The CDR3 runs from the conserved cysteine through the conserved F or W. A D gene is named only where the DNA matches it firmly. A row's size may be missing; if present it is once, few, many or a size class.

j_call	d_call	cdr3_length	clone_size	v_call	cdr3_aa	cdr3_nt
TRBJ1-2	NA	14	NA	TRBV19	CASRPRGAGYGYTF	TGTGCCAGTAGGCCCCGCGGGGCGGGCTATGGCTACACCTTC
TRBJ1-2	NA	13	NA	TRBV12-3/TRBV12-4	CASRSDSRYGYTF	TGTGCCAGCCGCTCAGACAGCCGCTATGGCTACACCTTC
TRBJ2-3	NA	12	NA	TRBV21-1	CASSMFRDTQYF	TGTGCCAGCAGCATGTTTCGAGATACGCAGTATTTT
TRBJ1-2	TRBD1	15	NA	TRBV7-9	CASSLHKTGTLGYTF	TGTGCCAGCAGCTTACATAAGACAGGGACCCTTGGCTACACCTTC
TRBJ2-3	NA	11	NA	TRBV20-1	CSANSINTQYF	TGCAGTGCCAATAGCATAAATACGCAGTATTTT
TRBJ2-7	NA	15	NA	TRBV28	CASSRGQLVPYEQYF	TGTGCCAGCAGCCGAGGACAGCTAGTTCCCTACGAGCAGTACTTC
TRBJ2-7	NA	13	NA	TRBV6-5	CASSMGRPYEQYF	TGTGCCAGCAGCATGGGGCGGCCCTACGAGCAGTACTTC
TRBJ2-2	TRBD2	17	NA	TRBV5-6	CASSLPSGGLNTGELFF	TGTGCCAGCAGCTTGCCCAGCGGGGGCCTCAACACCGGGGAGCTGTTTTTT
TRBJ2-7	TRBD2	15	NA	TRBV7-9	CASSPTPGGSPEQYF	TGTGCCAGCAGCCCCACCCCGGGGGGGAGCCCCGAGCAGTACTTC
TRBJ2-3	TRBD1	15	NA	TRBV7-9	CASSARDRGADTQYF	TGTGCCAGCAGCGCTCGGGACAGGGGCGCAGATACGCAGTATTTT
TRBJ2-5	NA	13	NA	TRBV7-9	CAGNRKDLETQYF	TGTGCCGGCAACAGGAAGGATCTAGAGACCCAGTACTTC
TRBJ1-1	NA	14	NA	TRBV5-1	CASSLLQVNTEAFF	TGCGCCAGCAGCTTGTTACAGGTGAACACTGAAGCTTTCTTT
TRBJ2-5	NA	12	once	TRBV29-1	CSVETGPKTQYF	TGCAGCGTAGAAACAGGGCCGAAGACCCAGTACTTC
TRBJ1-2	NA	13	NA	TRBV14	CASSPTGEYGYTF	TGTGCCAGCAGCCCGACAGGCGAGTATGGCTACACCTTC
TRBJ2-7	NA	16	NA	TRBV3-1/TRBV3-2	CASSQDRAGVTYEQYF	TGTGCCAGCAGCCAAGATCGAGCAGGGGTTACCTACGAGCAGTACTTC
TRBJ1-2	TRBD1	15	NA	TRBV11-2	CASSLVGQMAYGYTF	TGTGCCAGCAGCTTAGTGGGACAGATGGCCTATGGCTACACCTTC
TRBJ1-1	NA	15	NA	TRBV12-5	CASGLVRGYYTEAFF	TGTGCTAGTGGTTTGGTCCGGGGGTATTACACTGAAGCTTTCTTT
TRBJ1-3	TRBD1	16	NA	TRBV2	CASSEPRQGAGNTIYF	TGTGCCAGCAGTGAACCCCGACAGGGGGCTGGAAACACCATATATTTT
TRBJ1-1	TRBD1	14	NA	TRBV4-2	CASSQRTGDTEAFF	TGTGCCAGCAGCCAAAGGACAGGGGACACTGAAGCTTTCTTT
TRBJ2-4	NA	13	once	TRBV12-3/TRBV12-4	CASGGTAKNIQYF	TGTGCCAGCGGAGGGACAGCCAAAAACATTCAGTACTTC
TRBJ2-3	TRBD2	17	once	TRBV24-1	CATSGPGLAGGGDTQYF	TGTGCCACCAGTGGCCCGGGACTAGCGGGAGGCGGAGATACGCAGTATTTT
TRBJ2-3	TRBD1	16	once	TRBV5-1	CASSLAGTGGRDTQYF	TGCGCCAGCAGCCTGGCGGGGACAGGGGGCAGAGATACGCAGTATTTT
TRBJ1-1	NA	15	NA	TRBV6-5	CASSSPGTSNTEAFF	TGTGCCAGCAGTTCTCCCGGGACATCGAACACTGAAGCTTTCTTT
TRBJ1-6	NA	13	NA	TRBV5-6	CASTRTANSPLHF	TGTGCCAGCACCCGGACAGCAAATTCACCCCTCCACTTT
TRBJ2-3	TRBD2	16	NA	TRBV27	CASSPPASGSTDTQYF	TGTGCCAGCAGTCCCCCGGCTAGCGGGAGCACAGATACGCAGTATTTT
TRBJ1-6	NA	13	NA	TRBV12-3/TRBV12-4	CASSLAVGAPLHF	TGTGCCAGCAGCCTGGCGGTTGGCGCACCCCTCCACTTT
TRBJ2-7	NA	15	NA	TRBV24-1	CATSDGRGISYEQYF	TGTGCCACCAGTGATGGCAGGGGAATCTCCTACGAGCAGTACTTC